Many counts were recorded for the clone carrying this T cell receptor (beta chain). Its matching antigen is unknown. The data derive from a study of human T cells and chemical hapten exposure. Findings and limits, study-wide: Expanded TCRs formed significantly more large CDR3 similarity clusters than controls.

TCRdb itself ran the RACE reads through MiXCR, one entry per CDR3 protein. In the table there are fewer than 500,000 distinct CDR3 sequences, roughly 4.8% of which are singletons. Time point given: patch test 1, 2 weeks after DPC sensitization. This sample's treatment: therapeutic diphenylcyclopropenone sensitization with weekly scalp DPC. Germline V gene sequence: CDR1 SGHTA, CDR2 FQGNSA. The CDR3 is 15 amino acids. The V end was cut by 0 bases, the J end by 7 bases, with 10 bases between. Here the sequenced sample was whole blood, taken in connection with sensitization to the hapten diphenylcyclopropenone (DPC). This sequence joins TRBV7-2 and TRBJ1-6; maybe TRBD1 (5 bases). The receptor was derived from a woman aged 50 to 60 with alopecia areata. Some clones in this sample may be carry-over from other donors' samples. The chain's CDR3 is CASSLAPGGNSPLHF. CDR3 DNA: TGTGCCAGCAGCTTAGCGCCGGGGGGGAATTCACCCCTCCACTTT.